Described below is a single T cell receptor (beta chain) sequence and its context. Its antigen remains unknown. The V gene's germline CDR1 is SGHTA and CDR2 FQGNSA. The CDR3 covers 14 residues. The V segment lost 5 bases and the J segment 0 bases; nucleotides outside the gene matches: 4. The sample comes from a study of Ad26.COV2.S vaccination and SARS-CoV-2 variants. Findings and limits, study-wide: Across vaccine and placebo recipients, the breadth of non-spike TCRs was similar. The TCR-based breadth and depth measures might underestimate overall T cell responses. While placebo recipients had lower spike-specific TCR breadth, vaccine recipients had more. Post-vaccination breadth of spike-specific CD8+ and CD4+ T cell responses was reportedly substantial.

Sequenced by immunoSEQ multiplex PCR; TCRdb stores in-frame clones only, minus some. The table includes approximately 400,000 clones, about 91% detected once. The sequence came from a human donor who had recovered from COVID-19. Specimen: peripheral blood, collected after recovery from COVID-19. The V call is TRBV7-2, the J call TRBJ2-7, with 7 nucleotides matching TRBD2. The DNA of the CDR3 is TGTGCCAGCAGCCCACGGACTAGCTCCTACGAGCAGTACTTC. Amino acids: CASSPRTSSYEQYF.